This T cell receptor (beta chain) was observed in a study of blood T cell repertoires in COVID-19. Germline lookup yields CDR1 MNHEY and CDR2 SVGEGT. The CDR3 sequence is 12 residues long. V was trimmed by 1 base and J by 3 bases, leaving 4 bases between them. Profiling relied on immunoSEQ multiplex PCR, and the TCRdb table lists in-frame clones only, not all of them. The table has fewer than 120,000 clones, 76% seen once. This receptor was obtained from a woman aged 80 or over with acute or convalescent COVID-19. This chain uses TRBV6-2 or TRBV6-3 with TRBJ2-7, with D unresolved. Sequencing was performed on peripheral blood. This CDR3 is CASSYFGYEQYF. The CDR3 DNA is TGTGCCAGCAGTTACTTCGGCTACGAGCAGTACTTC.